A selection of T cell receptor beta chains follows, all from one sample in a study of T cell changes during pregnancy in multiple sclerosis. Here immunoSEQ multiplex PCR was the method, and the copy in TCRdb shows in-frame clones only, minus some. The sample consists of about 57,000 clones, 80% to 95% of them appearing once. Sample: peripheral blood, taken after pregnancy. These receptors all stem from a female donor in good health, enrolled as a control in a pregnancy study. CDR3s include the opening cysteine and the closing phenylalanine or tryptophan. A D gene is named only where the DNA matches it firmly. Clone size appears in some rows only: once, few, many, or a class for an expanded clone.

j_gene: TRBJ2-7
abundance: NA
d_gene: TRBD2
v_gene: TRBV5-4
CDR3nt: TGTGCCAGCAGCTCCCTTAGCGGGGGCTACGAGCAGTACTTC
CDR3aa: CASSSLSGGYEQYF

j_gene: TRBJ2-3
abundance: NA
d_gene: TRBD2
v_gene: TRBV7-9
CDR3nt: TGTGCCAGCAGCTTAGAAGTGGGAGGGCCAACAGATACGCAGTATTTT
CDR3aa: CASSLEVGGPTDTQYF

j_gene: TRBJ2-1
abundance: NA
d_gene: TRBD2
v_gene: TRBV5-1
CDR3nt: TGCGCCAGCAGCTTAGGAGGGAGGGCCATCTACAATGAGCAGTTCTTC
CDR3aa: CASSLGGRAIYNEQFF

j_gene: TRBJ1-1
abundance: NA
d_gene: NA
v_gene: TRBV28
CDR3nt: TGTGCCAGCAGTCGGCCGGGACTCAACACTGAAGCTTTCTTT
CDR3aa: CASSRPGLNTEAFF

j_gene: TRBJ1-4
abundance: NA
d_gene: TRBD1
v_gene: TRBV4-1
CDR3nt: TGCGCCAGCAGCCAAGGGGGGACAGGGGGAGAAAAACTGTTTTTT
CDR3aa: CASSQGGTGGEKLFF

j_gene: TRBJ1-6
abundance: once
d_gene: NA
v_gene: TRBV6-5
CDR3nt: TGTGCCAGCAGTTCCAGGGAAAATTCACCCCTCCACTTT
CDR3aa: CASSSRENSPLHF

j_gene: TRBJ2-2
abundance: NA
d_gene: NA
v_gene: TRBV9
CDR3nt: TGTGCCAGCAGCGGGACAGTGAACACCGGGGAGCTGTTTTTT
CDR3aa: CASSGTVNTGELFF

j_gene: TRBJ2-2
abundance: NA
d_gene: NA
v_gene: TRBV19
CDR3nt: TGTGCCACTAATAACAGGGACGGCGGGGAGCTGTTTTTT
CDR3aa: CATNNRDGGELFF

j_gene: TRBJ2-2
abundance: NA
d_gene: NA
v_gene: TRBV29-1
CDR3nt: TGCAGCGTGAGAGAATCGGGGAGGACCGGGGAGCTGTTTTTT
CDR3aa: CSVRESGRTGELFF

j_gene: TRBJ1-1
abundance: NA
d_gene: TRBD1
v_gene: TRBV19
CDR3nt: TGTGCCAGTAGTATGGACAGGGGGCAGAACACTGAAGCTTTCTTT
CDR3aa: CASSMDRGQNTEAFF

j_gene: TRBJ2-1
abundance: NA
d_gene: TRBD2
v_gene: TRBV7-8
CDR3nt: TGTGCCAGCAGCTCGCTGGGGGGGTACAATGAGCAGTTCTTC
CDR3aa: CASSSLGGYNEQFF

j_gene: TRBJ2-3
abundance: NA
d_gene: NA
v_gene: TRBV9
CDR3nt: TGTGCCAGCAGCTTCGGACAGCCCGGGACTACAGTCACAGATACGCAGTATTTT
CDR3aa: CASSFGQPGTTVTDTQYF

j_gene: TRBJ1-1
abundance: few
d_gene: TRBD1
v_gene: TRBV2
CDR3nt: TGTGCCAGCAGTGAAAGGGGACAGAGGTTGTCTGCTTTCTTT
CDR3aa: CASSERGQRLSAFF

j_gene: TRBJ1-5
abundance: few
d_gene: TRBD1
v_gene: TRBV30
CDR3nt: TGTGCCTGGAGTGGACAGGGTGATCAGCCCCAGCATTTT
CDR3aa: CAWSGQGDQPQHF

j_gene: TRBJ1-1
abundance: few
d_gene: NA
v_gene: TRBV28
CDR3nt: TGTGCCAGCAGTTTACTCCCCTATACTGAAGCTTTCTTT
CDR3aa: CASSLLPYTEAFF

j_gene: TRBJ1-1
abundance: NA
d_gene: TRBD1
v_gene: TRBV27
CDR3nt: TGTGCCAGCAGCACAACAGGGGTCACGAACACTGAAGCTTTCTTT
CDR3aa: CASSTTGVTNTEAFF

j_gene: TRBJ2-3
abundance: NA
d_gene: TRBD1
v_gene: TRBV7-2
CDR3nt: TGTGCCAGCAGCTCTGACAGGGTACGCACAGATACGCAGTATTTT
CDR3aa: CASSSDRVRTDTQYF

j_gene: TRBJ1-2
abundance: NA
d_gene: TRBD1
v_gene: TRBV28
CDR3nt: TGTGCCAGCAGTCTTATACAGGGGGCAGGGAGCTACACCTTC
CDR3aa: CASSLIQGAGSYTF

j_gene: TRBJ2-1
abundance: medium-sized
d_gene: TRBD1
v_gene: TRBV6-4
CDR3nt: TGTGCCAGCAGTGACGGACAGGGGCCCTACAATGAGCAGTTCTTC
CDR3aa: CASSDGQGPYNEQFF

j_gene: TRBJ2-3
abundance: NA
d_gene: NA
v_gene: TRBV29-1
CDR3nt: TGCAGCGTCCCGAGACAAGGAAGGAGCACAGATACGCAGTATTTT
CDR3aa: CSVPRQGRSTDTQYF

j_gene: TRBJ1-4
abundance: once
d_gene: NA
v_gene: TRBV12-5
CDR3nt: TGTGCTAGTGGTTTGGTACCCAGCGCAACTAATGAAAAACTGTTTTTT
CDR3aa: CASGLVPSATNEKLFF

j_gene: TRBJ2-5
abundance: NA
d_gene: TRBD1
v_gene: TRBV28
CDR3nt: TGTGCCAGCAGTTCGCTTTGGGACAGGGCCCCGGAGGAGACCCAGTACTTC
CDR3aa: CASSSLWDRAPEETQYF

j_gene: TRBJ2-5
abundance: once
d_gene: TRBD2
v_gene: TRBV7-8
CDR3nt: TGTGCCAGCAGTGGGGGAGGGCCGGAGACCCAGTACTTC
CDR3aa: CASSGGGPETQYF

j_gene: TRBJ1-1
abundance: NA
d_gene: NA
v_gene: TRBV10-3
CDR3nt: TGTGCCATCAGTGACCGGGACACGTATATTGAAGCTTTCTTT
CDR3aa: CAISDRDTYIEAFF

j_gene: TRBJ1-4
abundance: NA
d_gene: TRBD1
v_gene: TRBV28
CDR3nt: TGTGCCAGCAGTTCGACAGGGGAATGGGAAAAACTGTTTTTT
CDR3aa: CASSSTGEWEKLFF

j_gene: TRBJ2-3
abundance: NA
d_gene: TRBD1
v_gene: TRBV2
CDR3nt: TGTGCCAGCAGACAGGGGTCAGATACGCAGTATTTT
CDR3aa: CASRQGSDTQYF

j_gene: TRBJ1-5
abundance: NA
d_gene: NA
v_gene: TRBV19
CDR3nt: TGTGCCAGTTGCATCAGCGCTTATAGCAATCAGCCCCAGCATTTT
CDR3aa: CASCISAYSNQPQHF

j_gene: TRBJ2-6
abundance: NA
d_gene: NA
v_gene: TRBV19
CDR3nt: TGTGCCAGTAGTATACAGGTCTCTGGGGCCAACGTCCTGACTTTC
CDR3aa: CASSIQVSGANVLTF

j_gene: TRBJ2-5
abundance: NA
d_gene: TRBD2
v_gene: TRBV6-5
CDR3nt: TGTGCCAGCAGCGCGACTAGCCTGGCGGAGACCCAGTACTTC
CDR3aa: CASSATSLAETQYF

j_gene: TRBJ2-2
abundance: NA
d_gene: TRBD1
v_gene: TRBV10-3
CDR3nt: TGTGCCATCAGTGAAAGGGACAGGGACACCGGGGAGCTGTTTTTT
CDR3aa: CAISERDRDTGELFF

j_gene: TRBJ2-5
abundance: NA
d_gene: TRBD1
v_gene: TRBV10-3
CDR3nt: TGTGCCATCAGGGCCGGGACAGACCAAGAGACCCAGTACTTC
CDR3aa: CAIRAGTDQETQYF

j_gene: TRBJ2-3
abundance: NA
d_gene: TRBD1
v_gene: TRBV19
CDR3nt: TGTGCCAGTAGTCTAAGGACAGGGACTAGCACAGATACGCAGTATTTT
CDR3aa: CASSLRTGTSTDTQYF

j_gene: TRBJ2-2
abundance: NA
d_gene: TRBD2
v_gene: TRBV19
CDR3nt: TGTGCCAGTAGTATAGTCGAGCTAGCGGGAGCCGAGGAGCTGTTTTTT
CDR3aa: CASSIVELAGAEELFF

j_gene: TRBJ2-1
abundance: NA
d_gene: NA
v_gene: TRBV20-1
CDR3nt: TGCAGTGCTAGTAATAAGCAGTTCTTC
CDR3aa: CSASNKQFF

j_gene: TRBJ2-1
abundance: NA
d_gene: NA
v_gene: TRBV6-1
CDR3nt: TGTGCCAGCAGCCGGGCGACTAGGGACAATGAGCAGTTCTTC
CDR3aa: CASSRATRDNEQFF

j_gene: TRBJ2-3
abundance: NA
d_gene: NA
v_gene: TRBV20-1
CDR3nt: TGCAGTGCTAGAGGGCCAGATACGCAGTATTTT
CDR3aa: CSARGPDTQYF

j_gene: TRBJ2-2
abundance: NA
d_gene: TRBD1
v_gene: TRBV6-1
CDR3nt: TGTGCCAGCAGTGGGACAGGGTGGACCGGGGAGCTGTTTTTT
CDR3aa: CASSGTGWTGELFF

j_gene: TRBJ2-5
abundance: NA
d_gene: NA
v_gene: TRBV7-2
CDR3nt: TGTGCCAGCAGCCCCATTAGGGGGTCGGAGGAGACCCAGTACTTC
CDR3aa: CASSPIRGSEETQYF

j_gene: TRBJ2-1
abundance: NA
d_gene: NA
v_gene: TRBV2
CDR3nt: TGTGCCAGCAGTGGTGACAATGGTGAGCAGTTCTTC
CDR3aa: CASSGDNGEQFF

j_gene: TRBJ1-4
abundance: NA
d_gene: NA
v_gene: TRBV5-1
CDR3nt: TGCGCCAGCAGCTTGGCAAACGGGGAAAAACTGTTTTTT
CDR3aa: CASSLANGEKLFF

j_gene: TRBJ2-6
abundance: NA
d_gene: TRBD1
v_gene: TRBV7-9
CDR3nt: TGTGCCTTTACGGAGGACAGGTTCAGTGTCCTGACTTTC
CDR3aa: CAFTEDRFSVLTF

j_gene: TRBJ2-6
abundance: NA
d_gene: NA
v_gene: TRBV7-9
CDR3nt: TGTGCCAGCAGCTTTGCGGGGGCAGGGGCCAACGTCCTGACTTTC
CDR3aa: CASSFAGAGANVLTF

j_gene: TRBJ2-1
abundance: NA
d_gene: TRBD1
v_gene: TRBV19
CDR3nt: TGTGCCAGTAGTCCAAATACAGGGGGTAGAGGCTACAATGAGCAGTTCTTC
CDR3aa: CASSPNTGGRGYNEQFF

j_gene: TRBJ2-5
abundance: NA
d_gene: NA
v_gene: TRBV6-4
CDR3nt: TGTGCCAGCAGCCGGACACCTGCCAAAGAGACCCAGTACTTC
CDR3aa: CASSRTPAKETQYF

j_gene: TRBJ2-7
abundance: NA
d_gene: NA
v_gene: TRBV7-2
CDR3nt: TGTGCCAGCAGCTCGAGCTCCTACGAGCAGTACTTC
CDR3aa: CASSSSSYEQYF

j_gene: TRBJ2-6
abundance: once
d_gene: NA
v_gene: TRBV30
CDR3nt: TGTGCCTGGAGTGTAAGATGGAGCTTACACTCTGGGGCCAACGTCCTGACTTTC
CDR3aa: CAWSVRWSLHSGANVLTF

j_gene: TRBJ1-5
abundance: NA
d_gene: TRBD1
v_gene: TRBV19
CDR3nt: TGTGCCAGTAGTTTTTGGAGGGGGCGGGGTGAGAATCAGCCCCAGCATTTT
CDR3aa: CASSFWRGRGENQPQHF

j_gene: TRBJ2-7
abundance: NA
d_gene: TRBD1
v_gene: TRBV11-2
CDR3nt: TGTGCCAGCAGCCCGACAGGGAGAGTTGCGTACGAGCAGTACTTC
CDR3aa: CASSPTGRVAYEQYF

j_gene: TRBJ1-2
abundance: NA
d_gene: TRBD1
v_gene: TRBV10-3
CDR3nt: TGTGCCATCAGTGAGAGGGGGACAGGGGGTGTCGACTATGGCTACACCTTC
CDR3aa: CAISERGTGGVDYGYTF

j_gene: TRBJ2-3
abundance: NA
d_gene: NA
v_gene: TRBV7-7
CDR3nt: TGTGCCAGCAGCCCACGACTAGGGAGTACGCAGTATTTT
CDR3aa: CASSPRLGSTQYF

j_gene: TRBJ1-1
abundance: NA
d_gene: TRBD1
v_gene: TRBV7-9
CDR3nt: TGTGCCAGCAGCTCTGGGACAGGATCTAGGGACACTGAAGCTTTCTTT
CDR3aa: CASSSGTGSRDTEAFF

j_gene: TRBJ1-6
abundance: NA
d_gene: TRBD1
v_gene: TRBV30
CDR3nt: TGTGCCTGGAGTGTAAGGGCAGGGGGCTCACCCCTCCACTTT
CDR3aa: CAWSVRAGGSPLHF

j_gene: TRBJ1-1
abundance: NA
d_gene: TRBD1
v_gene: TRBV6-1
CDR3nt: TGTGCCAGCAGTTCAGACAGGGGATACACTGAAGCTTTCTTT
CDR3aa: CASSSDRGYTEAFF

j_gene: TRBJ2-7
abundance: NA
d_gene: NA
v_gene: TRBV5-6
CDR3nt: TGTGCCAGCAGCTCCCTCTCCTACGAGCAGTACTTC
CDR3aa: CASSSLSYEQYF

j_gene: TRBJ2-7
abundance: NA
d_gene: TRBD1
v_gene: TRBV2
CDR3nt: TGTGCCAGCGGATACCCCGGGACAGCAACTTCCTACGAGCAGTACTTC
CDR3aa: CASGYPGTATSYEQYF

j_gene: TRBJ2-4
abundance: NA
d_gene: NA
v_gene: TRBV7-2
CDR3nt: TGTGCCAGCAGCTTATGGAGCAATTCGGGCAAAAACATTCAGTACTTC
CDR3aa: CASSLWSNSGKNIQYF

j_gene: TRBJ1-5
abundance: once
d_gene: TRBD1
v_gene: TRBV29-1
CDR3nt: TGCAGCGTCTCCGGGACAGGGGTCAATCAGCCCCAGCATTTT
CDR3aa: CSVSGTGVNQPQHF